A single sample is the source of the 30 T cell receptor beta chains below, sequenced in a study of OX40 agonist ivuxolimab in advanced cancers. Clones were read by immunoSEQ multiplex PCR, and TCRdb kept only the in-frame ones, dropping some. The table records over 55,000 clones, 91% of them present only once. Sequencing was performed on CD4+ or CD8+ T cells sorted from blood, taken in a trial of the OX40 agonist ivuxolimab. The receptors stem from an adult with an advanced solid tumor such as melanoma, head and neck, liver or kidney cancer.

This clone was recorded once. The chain couples TRBV19 to TRBJ2-1; D remains unclear. The CDR3 contains 13 residues. Germline lookup yields CDR1 LNHDA and CDR2 SQIVND (reference sequence). V shed 6 bases and J shed 3 bases, with 9 bases lying between them. Here the CDR3 DNA reads TGTGCCAGTAGCTTATCGAACTACAATGAGCAGTTCTTC. As protein: CASSLSNYNEQFF.

The chain joins TRBV5-4 to TRBJ2-1; 12 bases match TRBD2. Germline trimming cut 4 bases from V and 6 bases from J; bases unmatched to any gene: 5. Germline V gene lookup returns CDR1 SGHNT and CDR2 YYREEE (reference sequence). This CDR3 is 15 amino acids long. CDR3: CASSGGLAGLNEQFF. CDR3 nucleotides: TGTGCCAGCAGCGGGGGACTAGCGGGTCTCAATGAGCAGTTCTTC.

CDR3 in amino acids: CASRIRDQETQYF. The CDR3, as DNA: TGTGCCAGCAGAATCAGAGATCAAGAGACCCAGTACTTC. This sequence joins TRBV6-1 and TRBJ2-5, with D unresolved. This CDR3 is built from 13 residues. Trimming pared 6 bases from V and 2 bases from J, leaving 10 bases between. CDR1 and CDR2 from the germline V gene are MNHNS and SASEGT.

This chain uses TRBV28 with TRBJ2-3; D might be TRBD2 (6 bases). The germline CDR1 and CDR2 sequences are MDHEN and SYDVKM. The CDR3 covers 16 residues. V dropped 5 bases and J dropped 2 bases, with 17 bases sitting between them. CDR3 region: CASSPRGGGDTDTQYF. The CDR3, as DNA: TGTGCCAGCAGTCCCCGGGGAGGCGGGGACACAGATACGCAGTATTTT.

The rearrangement uses TRBV5-6 and TRBJ2-7; 10 bases agree with TRBD2. Looked up from germline, CDR1 is SGHDT and CDR2 is YYEEEE. J gave up 0 bases and V 4 bases, and 4 bases lay outside the gene matches. This CDR3 spans 15 amino acids. Here the CDR3 reads CASSEGLAFSYEQYF. The CDR3 DNA reads TGTGCCAGCAGCGAGGGACTAGCGTTCTCCTACGAGCAGTACTTC.

The genes are TRBV4-1 and TRBJ2-7; D not resolved. Germline-derived CDR1 and CDR2 are MGHRA and YSYEKL. V was trimmed by 0 bases and J by 3 bases, leaving 12 bases between them. The CDR3 totals 15 residues. This chain's CDR3 is CASSQDLFPGYEQYF. CDR3 DNA: TGCGCCAGCAGCCAAGATCTGTTCCCGGGCTACGAGCAGTACTTC.

This chain connects TRBV7-2 to TRBJ2-3, with D possibly being TRBD2 (6 bases). Trimming cost V 7 bases and J 4 bases, with 15 bases left between them. The CDR3 is 14 residues long. Germline CDR1 is SGHTA and CDR2 is FQGNSA. The CDR3 DNA reads as TGTGCCAGCAAGAACGTGGCGGGGTCAGATACGCAGTATTTT. Its protein is CASKNVAGSDTQYF.

This chain connects TRBV7-9 to TRBJ2-1, with 8 bases identical to TRBD2. The V segment lost 5 bases and the J segment 0 bases; nucleotides outside the gene matches: 3. Germline CDR1 SEHNR, CDR2 FQNEAQ (reference sequence). This CDR3 spans 15 amino acids. DNA for the CDR3: TGTGCCAGCAGCCGAACTAGCGGCTCCTACAATGAGCAGTTCTTC. This codes for CASSRTSGSYNEQFF.

The chain carries TRBV6-5 and TRBJ2-3, with a weak D call TRBD2 (6 bases). Germline V gene lookup returns CDR1 MNHEY and CDR2 SVGAGI. The CDR3 sequence is 15 residues long. V lost 5 bases, J lost 2 bases, and 14 bases lay in between. The CDR3 region is CASSLQGLNTDTQYF. The CDR3 coding sequence is TGTGCCAGCAGTCTCCAGGGACTTAACACAGATACGCAGTATTTT.

The table lists this clone with a count of one. The chain recombines TRBV2 with TRBJ2-3; no clear D. Germline lookup yields CDR1 SNHLY and CDR2 FYNNEI. Trimming stripped 0 bases from V and 0 bases from J, with 7 bases between. This CDR3 is 15 amino acids long. The CDR3 nucleotides read TGTGCCAGCAGTGAAGCGCTTCGAAGCACAGATACGCAGTATTTT. Protein: CASSEALRSTDTQYF.

The V call is TRBV7-6, the J call TRBJ2-1, with 8 bases matching TRBD1. Germline CDR1 reads SGHVS; CDR2 reads FNYEAQ. This CDR3 spans 16 amino acids. V trimming: 4 bases; J trimming: 3 bases; junction bases outside the gene matches: 8. The CDR3 coding sequence is TGTGCCAGCAGCTCGAACCGGGACAGGAACTACAATGAGCAGTTCTTC. This codes for CASSSNRDRNYNEQFF.

This sequence joins TRBV13 and TRBJ2-7; no clear D gene. Germline V lookup: CDR1 PRHDT, CDR2 FYEKMQ (reference sequence). CDR3 size: 14 residues. The ends were cut back, 1 base at V and 4 bases at J, with 11 bases in the middle. The CDR3 DNA reads as TGTGCCAGCAGCTTAGTAGGTAGCTGGTACGAGCAGTACTTC. Translated: CASSLVGSWYEQYF.

J is TRBJ2-3 and V is TRBV4-1, with TRBD1 matching 9 bases. The CDR3 runs 14 residues. CDR1 is MGHRA and CDR2 is YSYEKL in the germline V gene. J was trimmed by 4 bases and V by 4 bases; bases with no gene match: 3. The CDR3 region is CASSLGTGSDTQYF. In DNA form, the CDR3 reads TGCGCCAGCAGCCTCGGGACAGGGTCAGATACGCAGTATTTT.

The chain employs TRBV7-7 and TRBJ2-2; 8 nucleotides match TRBD1. Losses at the gene ends were 5 bases for V and 1 base for J; bases not matched to a gene: 12. CDR1 and CDR2 from the germline V gene are SSHAT and FNYEAQ (reference sequence). The CDR3 length is 18 residues. For the CDR3, the DNA is TGTGCCAGCAGCCCCAGACCCGGAGGGACAGGGAACACCGGGGAGCTGTTTTTT. Residues: CASSPRPGGTGNTGELFF.

This clone was observed a handful of times. The junction departs from the called germline gene at one end, perhaps through a read error. The chain joins TRBV2 to TRBJ2-7; 8 positions agree with TRBD1. CDR1 and CDR2 from the germline V gene are SNHLY and FYNNEI. There are 13 residues in the CDR3. CDR3 coding DNA: TGTGCCATCTGGGACCCCAAGTGGACAGGGATAATCTTC. It is translated as CAIWDPKWTGIIF.

The rearrangement uses TRBV12-5 and TRBJ2-3; possible D gene TRBD2, 6 bases. V dropped 3 bases and J dropped 9 bases, with 31 bases sitting between them. Germline values: CDR1 LGHNT, CDR2 FRNRAP. The CDR3 covers 19 residues. The CDR3 spells CASGFLRGFFSTSHRTQYF. DNA for the CDR3: TGTGCTAGTGGTTTCCTTCGGGGGTTTTTCAGTACCTCACATCGAACGCAGTATTTT.

The V call is TRBV19, the J call TRBJ2-1; 8 bases fit TRBD2. The CDR3 length is 14 residues. Per the germline V gene, CDR1 is LNHDA and CDR2 is SQIVND (reference sequence). V shed 7 bases and J 6 bases; nucleotides not matched to a gene: 8. The CDR3 DNA is TGTGCCAGTAACGCAGCGGGAGAGAGCAATGAGCAGTTCTTC. This codes for CASNAAGESNEQFF.

V is TRBV5-6 and J is TRBJ2-3; 9 nucleotides line up with TRBD2. V shed 1 base and J 6 bases; nucleotides not matched to a gene: 12. The V gene's germline CDR1 is SGHDT and CDR2 YYEEEE. This CDR3 spans 17 amino acids. CDR3 residues: CASSLTTLAGARDTQYF. The CDR3 DNA is TGTGCCAGCAGCTTGACGACCTTAGCGGGAGCCCGCGATACGCAGTATTTT.

This chain uses TRBV5-1 with TRBJ2-5; 8 nucleotides agree with TRBD1. The length of the CDR3 is 14 residues. The trim removed 4 bases at V and 3 bases at J, leaving 5 bases unmatched. The V gene's germline CDR1 is SGHRS and CDR2 YFSETQ. The DNA of the CDR3 is TGCGCCAGCAGCGCCTGGGACAGGAAAGAGACCCAGTACTTC. Translated, it gives CASSAWDRKETQYF.

This chain uses TRBV6-1 with TRBJ2-1, with TRBD2 identical over 9 bases. The V gene's germline CDR1 is MNHNS and CDR2 SASEGT. The CDR3 spans 16 residues. The J segment lost 8 bases and the V segment lost 3 bases, leaving 11 bases of the junction unmatched. The CDR3 nucleotides are TGTGCCAGCAGTGACCCCTCAGCGGGAGGTTACGATGAGCAGTTCTTC. Protein sequence: CASSDPSAGGYDEQFF.

This clone occurred many times. V gene TRBV27 combines with J gene TRBJ2-1; perhaps TRBD2 as D (6 bases). The CDR3 runs 14 residues. Germline CDR1 reads MNHEY; CDR2 reads SMNVEV (reference sequence). Deletions cut 0 bases from V and 7 bases from J, with 10 bases between. CDR3 residues: CASSLSGTFNEQFF. The CDR3 nucleotides are TGTGCCAGCAGTTTATCCGGGACTTTTAATGAGCAGTTCTTC.

The chain combines TRBV28 with TRBJ2-7; TRBD1 matches at 7 bases. The CDR3 totals 13 residues. V gave up 6 bases and J gave up 2 bases; unmatched junction bases: 4. CDR1 and CDR2 from the germline V gene are MDHEN and SYDVKM. CDR3 sequence reads: CASRSGTAYEQYF. The CDR3 DNA is TGTGCCAGCAGGTCCGGGACAGCCTACGAGCAGTACTTC.

V and J are TRBV6-6 and TRBJ1-5; a weak D match, TRBD1 (6 bases). Trimming shortened V by 5 bases and J by 2 bases, and 13 bases separated the two germline ends. Germline V gene lookup returns CDR1 MNHNY and CDR2 SVGAGI (reference sequence). CDR3 size: 15 residues. The chain's CDR3 is CASSQIQGGNQPQHF. The CDR3 region has the DNA TGTGCCAGCAGTCAGATACAGGGTGGCAATCAGCCCCAGCATTTT.

CDR3 nucleotide sequence: TGTGCCAGCAGTCCAACCGGGACATATAACTACGAGCAGTACTTC. Residues: CASSPTGTYNYEQYF. The gene calls are TRBV27 and TRBJ2-7, with a tentative D call TRBD1 (6 bases). This CDR3 is 15 amino acids long. The ends were cut back, 5 bases at V and 3 bases at J, with 17 bases in the middle. Per germline, CDR1 MNHEY and CDR2 SMNVEV (reference sequence).

This clone is a singleton in its sample. The chain combines TRBV29-1 with TRBJ2-1; 14 bases match TRBD2. The CDR3 totals 18 residues. Germline CDR1 SQVTM, CDR2 ANQGSEA. Trimming cost V 6 bases and J 0 bases; bases outside gene matches: 10. CDR3 nucleotides: TGCAGCGTCCAGGGACTAGCGGGAGCCCAAAGCTCCTACAATGAGCAGTTCTTC. It encodes CSVQGLAGAQSSYNEQFF.

The chain employs TRBV19 and TRBJ2-7, with a weak D call TRBD2 (6 bases). The germline V gene has CDR1 LNHDA and CDR2 SQIVND (reference sequence). This CDR3 region has 14 residues. V lost 7 bases to trimming and J lost 6 bases, with 19 bases between them. For the CDR3, the DNA is TGTGCCAGTACCCTCGGACCGGGAGCCCGCGAGCAGTACTTC. Protein: CASTLGPGAREQYF.

The chain has TRBV20-1 and TRBJ2-1; D ambiguous. Germline V CDR1 and CDR2: DFQATT, SNEGSKA (reference sequence). CDR3 length: 11 amino acids. Between the trimmed V and J ends, which lost 2 bases and 9 bases, there was a span of 8 bases. CDR3 loop: CSARLGVEQFF. CDR3 nucleotide sequence: TGCAGTGCTAGATTAGGTGTTGAGCAGTTCTTC.

The chain is built from TRBV28 and TRBJ2-1; D might be TRBD2 (5 bases). There are 16 residues in the CDR3. V gave up 3 bases and J gave up 0 bases, with 12 bases separating them. In germline, CDR1 is MDHEN, CDR2 SYDVKM. The CDR3 loop reads CASSFFGVSSYNEQFF. The CDR3 region has the DNA TGTGCCAGCAGTTTCTTCGGGGTCAGCTCCTACAATGAGCAGTTCTTC.

The chain carries TRBV2 and TRBJ2-3; 14 bases map to TRBD2. This CDR3 is 15 amino acids long. CDR1 SNHLY and CDR2 FYNNEI come from the germline V gene. The junction had 4 bases not matched to a gene; V was cut back by 4 bases and J by 7 bases. DNA of the CDR3: TGTGCCAGCAGTGGACTAGCGGGAGGGCCTTATACGCAGTATTTT. It specifies CASSGLAGGPYTQYF.

This chain joins TRBV7-9 and TRBJ2-5; unclear D gene. The V end lost 2 bases, the J end lost 4 bases, and 14 bases lay between the germline ends. The CDR3 totals 15 residues. Per the germline V gene, CDR1 is SEHNR and CDR2 is FQNEAQ (reference sequence). The CDR3 DNA is TGTGCCAGCAGCTTATCAAGGACCTCGGGAGAGACCCAGTACTTC. This encodes CASSLSRTSGETQYF.